The 21 T cell receptor beta chains listed next were all sequenced from one sample in a study of blood T cell repertoires in COVID-19. The assay was immunoSEQ multiplex PCR, and TCRdb's table has in-frame clones only and misses some. The repertoire holds 250,000 to 300,000 clones, with approximately 86% as singletons. Sequencing was performed on peripheral blood. Receptor source: a woman aged 50 to 65 who had recovered from COVID-19.

V usage is TRBV19 and J usage is TRBJ2-4; the D gene is possibly TRBD1 (5 bases). The CDR3 loop spans 11 amino acids. The germline gives CDR1 LNHDA, CDR2 SQIVND (reference sequence). Trimming removed 4 bases at V and 14 bases at J, with 12 bases between. The CDR3 reads CASSRWGEKYF. The CDR3, as DNA: TGTGCCAGTAGTAGATGGGGCGAGAAGTACTTC.

The chain is built from TRBV9 and TRBJ1-2; D possibly corresponds to TRBD1 (5 bases). The germline V and J ends were trimmed by 3 bases and 6 bases, with 12 bases remaining between them. The length of the CDR3 is 13 residues. Germline values: CDR1 SGDLS, CDR2 YYNGEE. The CDR3 DNA sequence: TGTGCCAGCAGCGAGAACGGGGGAGATGGCTACACCTTC. Protein sequence: CASSENGGDGYTF.

This chain uses TRBV9 with TRBJ1-1; D unclear. Trimming took off 4 bases at V and 4 bases at J, with 17 bases between the two ends. Per germline, CDR1 SGDLS and CDR2 YYNGEE. This CDR3 is built from 15 residues. For the CDR3, the DNA is TGTGCCAGCAGCCGTCCGGGATTCGAGGGCACTGAAGCTTTCTTT. Residues: CASSRPGFEGTEAFF.

The V gene is TRBV7-3, the J gene TRBJ1-2; the D gene is possibly TRBD1 (6 bases). Germline V lookup: CDR1 SGHTA, CDR2 FQGTGA. V was pared by 5 bases and J by 0 bases, with 16 bases between. The CDR3 consists of 16 residues. This CDR3 is CASSPNTGNSNYGYTF. In DNA form, the CDR3 reads TGTGCCAGCAGCCCAAACACAGGGAATTCTAACTATGGCTACACCTTC.

This chain's CDR3 is CASSIWSTSGAYEQYF. The CDR3 bases are TGTGCCAGTAGTATCTGGTCCACTAGCGGAGCCTACGAGCAGTACTTC. This chain links TRBV19 with TRBJ2-7, with TRBD2 matching 8 bases. The CDR3 sequence is 16 residues long. Trimming at V came to 3 bases and at J to 2 bases, leaving 9 bases not matched to a gene. Germline-derived CDR1 and CDR2 are LNHDA and SQIVND (reference sequence).

The chain is built from TRBV6-2 or TRBV6-3 and TRBJ2-2; no clear D gene. Germline CDR1 MNHEY, CDR2 SVGEGT. V lost 2 bases, J lost 2 bases, and 6 bases lay in between. The CDR3 is 14 amino acids. The CDR3 nucleotides read TGTGCCAGCAGTTACGCGGCAAACACCGGGGAGCTGTTTTTT. This sequence encodes CASSYAANTGELFF.

The V and J genes are TRBV9 and TRBJ1-4; no clear D. The germline CDR1 and CDR2 sequences are SGDLS and YYNGEE. V was clipped by 0 bases and J by 10 bases, with 13 bases between them. The CDR3 sequence is 14 residues long. The CDR3, as DNA: TGTGCCAGCAGCGTAGGGTCAGGCGCGGGAAAACTGTTTTTT. The encoded protein is CASSVGSGAGKLFF.

This chain links TRBV25-1 with TRBJ2-1; 7 nucleotides match TRBD1. Germline CDR1 is MGHDK and CDR2 is SYGVNS. V gave up 6 bases and J gave up 0 bases; unmatched junction bases: 2. CDR3 length: 14 residues. The CDR3 loop reads CASRTGSSYNEQFF. CDR3 DNA sequence: TGTGCCAGCAGGACAGGGTCCTCCTACAATGAGCAGTTCTTC.

V gene TRBV28 combines with J gene TRBJ1-3, with D possibly TRBD1 on 6 matching bases. Per the germline V gene, CDR1 is MDHEN and CDR2 is SYDVKM. Trimming cost V 7 bases and J 0 bases, with 16 bases left between them. The length of the CDR3 is 16 residues. The CDR3 here is CASTPTGLLSGNTIYF. CDR3 bases: TGTGCCAGCACCCCGACAGGACTCCTCTCTGGAAACACCATATATTTT.

The V call is TRBV14, the J call TRBJ2-7; TRBD2 might be the D (6 bases). Germline CDR1 is SGHDN and CDR2 is FVKESK. The CDR3 is 14 amino acids. The V end lost 2 bases, the J end lost 7 bases, and 15 bases lay between the germline ends. The CDR3 is CASSQPGALREQYF. The CDR3 DNA sequence: TGTGCCAGCAGCCAACCGGGAGCCTTAAGGGAGCAGTACTTC.

The J gene is TRBJ2-5, the V gene TRBV7-6; 9 bases agree with TRBD2. V trimming: 5 bases; J trimming: 2 bases; junction bases outside the gene matches: 6. The CDR3 has 15 residues. Looked up from germline, CDR1 is SGHVS and CDR2 is FNYEAQ. Here the CDR3 DNA reads TGTGCCAGCAGCCCCCGACTAGCGGTACAAGAGACCCAGTACTTC. Translation: CASSPRLAVQETQYF.

The chain links TRBV19 to TRBJ1-2, with D maybe TRBD1 (6 bases). CDR3 size: 13 residues. Trimming stripped 5 bases from V and 5 bases from J, with 12 bases between. The V gene's germline CDR1 is LNHDA and CDR2 SQIVND (reference sequence). The DNA for the CDR3 is TGTGCCAGTAGTGAAAACAGGGCTTATGGCTACACCTTC. This codes for CASSENRAYGYTF.

CDR3 residues: CASSWQGVGYTF. The CDR3 bases are TGTGCCAGCAGCTGGCAGGGTGTCGGCTACACCTTC. This rearrangement joins TRBV5-6 to TRBJ1-2, with TRBD1 as a possible D gene (5 bases). Germline CDR1 SGHDT, CDR2 YYEEEE. Trimming removed 3 bases at V and 8 bases at J, with 11 bases between. The CDR3 sequence is 12 residues long.

This chain uses TRBV2 with TRBJ1-2, with 10 bases that match TRBD1. The germline gives CDR1 SNHLY, CDR2 FYNNEI. V lost 5 bases, J lost 6 bases, and 3 bases stayed unmatched. The CDR3 totals 13 residues. CDR3 coding DNA: TGTGCCAGCAGTTCGACAGGGGGCCATGGCTACACCTTC. Its protein product is CASSSTGGHGYTF.

V gene TRBV7-9 combines with J gene TRBJ2-3; tentatively, D is TRBD2 (6 bases). In germline, CDR1 is SEHNR, CDR2 FQNEAQ (reference sequence). The CDR3 is 17 amino acids. The germline V and J ends were trimmed by 7 bases and 1 base, with 21 bases remaining between them. CDR3 sequence: CASTPSYGRGGTDTQYF. CDR3 in DNA: TGTGCCAGCACGCCATCTTACGGGAGAGGGGGCACAGATACGCAGTATTTT.

This clone has only a few counts. Other DNA sequences in the same sample also yield this CDR3. V gene TRBV19 combines with J gene TRBJ1-5; TRBD1 agrees at 8 bases. CDR1 is LNHDA and CDR2 is SQIVND in the germline V gene (reference sequence). The V and J ends lost 3 bases and 4 bases, in that order; junction bases with no gene match: 2. This CDR3 has 14 residues. The CDR3 here is CASSIGQGNQPQHF. The CDR3 DNA follows: TGTGCCAGTAGTATCGGACAGGGTAATCAGCCCCAGCATTTT.

The V call is TRBV4-1, the J call TRBJ2-7, with 8 bases fitting TRBD1. The CDR3 runs 16 residues. J lost 2 bases, V lost 1 base, and 7 bases had no gene match. Germline V lookup: CDR1 MGHRA, CDR2 YSYEKL. The DNA of the CDR3 is TGCGCCAGCAGCCAAGTTAGGACAGGGCCCCCCTACGAGCAGTACTTC. Encoded protein: CASSQVRTGPPYEQYF.

This clone was counted ten times or more. This chain links TRBV9 with TRBJ1-2; possible D gene TRBD1, 6 bases. Looked up from germline, CDR1 is SGDLS and CDR2 is YYNGEE. The CDR3 is 13 residues long. V was pared by 3 bases and J by 8 bases, with 14 bases between. In DNA, the CDR3 is TGTGCCAGCAGCGAAAACAGGGCCAGGGGCTACACCTTC. It translates to CASSENRARGYTF.

V and J are TRBV5-1 and TRBJ2-5, with a tentative D call TRBD1 (6 bases). Trimming removed 0 bases from V and 5 bases from J, with 11 bases in between. Germline V gene lookup returns CDR1 SGHRS and CDR2 YFSETQ. There are 14 residues in the CDR3. The CDR3 nucleotides are TGCGCCAGCAGCTTGGCCCGCAGGGGTGAGACCCAGTACTTC. Residues: CASSLARRGETQYF. Drawing the rest from reference TRBV5-1 and TRBJ2-5, the complete variable domain is KAGVTQTPRYLIKTRGQQVTLSCSPISGHRSVSWYQQTPGQGLQFLFEYFSETQRNKGNFPGRFSGRQFSNSRSEMNVSTLELGDSALYLCASSLARRGETQYFGPGTRLLVL.

The chain couples TRBV5-6 to TRBJ2-1; 14 bases align to TRBD2. This CDR3 has 16 residues. Germline V gives CDR1 SGHDT, CDR2 YYEEEE. The ends lost 5 bases at V and 8 bases at J; junction bases unmatched: 9. CDR3 sequence: CASRRGLAGVLDEQFF. The CDR3 DNA reads TGTGCCAGCAGGAGGGGACTAGCGGGAGTTCTCGATGAGCAGTTCTTC.

The J gene is TRBJ2-5, the V gene TRBV10-3; D call uncertain. Deletions cut 6 bases from V and 4 bases from J, with 12 bases between. The CDR3 is 13 amino acids. Germline CDR1 is ENHRY and CDR2 is SYGVKD. CDR3 sequence: CAISGLSRETQYF. The CDR3, as DNA: TGTGCCATCAGCGGGTTAAGTCGAGAGACCCAGTACTTC.